This is a list of T cell receptor beta chains from one sample in a study of Graves' ophthalmopathy and Graves' hyperthyroidism. TCRdb re-called the multiplex PCR reads through MiXCR, storing one row per CDR3 protein. The sample contains almost 750,000 distinct CDR3 sequences, 35% to 50% of which appear only once. The sequenced sample consisted of peripheral blood. The receptor source for this set is an adult man with Graves' ophthalmopathy. Each CDR3 is given with its conserved first and last residue. Each record gives: J gene, V gene, CDR3 protein.

>TRBJ2-6|TRBV7-9
CASSPRTGGTLGSGANVLTF
>TRBJ1-1|TRBV7-9
CASRSGNTEAFF
>TRBJ2-2|TRBV10-3
CAMSWRESANTGELFF
>TRBJ2-7|TRBV7-9
CASSSAKTYEQYF
>TRBJ1-2|TRBV13
CASSLTGAAYGYTF
>TRBJ2-5|TRBV12-3/TRBV12-4
CASSLGQGLEETQYF
>TRBJ1-2|TRBV7-2
CASSLVRSLRGYTF
>TRBJ2-7|TRBV6-6
CANSAALHSYEQYF
>TRBJ2-7|TRBV7-2
CASSLGGQGSRSYEQYF
>TRBJ1-1|TRBV7-9
CASSLGQGAVAFF
>TRBJ2-5|TRBV13
CASSHVDAETQYF
>TRBJ2-5|TRBV24-1
CATSEGGTARQTQYF
>TRBJ2-5|TRBV6-1
CASILGDISFQETQYF
>TRBJ1-2|TRBV7-2
CAWSHRANYGYTF
>TRBJ1-1|TRBV29-1
CSVALTGVGTEAFF
>TRBJ2-2|TRBV7-2
CASTYTNTGELFF
>TRBJ1-2|TRBV29-1
CSVDRELYGYTF
>TRBJ2-5|TRBV25-1
CASSEYLGPERETQYF
>TRBJ2-3|TRBV10-2
CASSVGAISDTQYF
>TRBJ1-1|TRBV10-3
CAISESGSNTEAFF
>TRBJ1-4|TRBV9
CASSVTVVNEKLFF